The rows below give T cell receptor beta chains drawn from one sample of a study of T cells after yellow fever vaccination. MiXCR, applied by TCRdb to the 5' RACE reads, yields one record per CDR3 protein. Here the sample spans 200,000 to 250,000 distinct CDR3 sequences, approximately 3.2% being singletons. The source material was CD4+ T cells sorted from PBMCs, sampled 10 days after the yellow fever booster vaccination. The source is a man aged 18 to 35 who received the YFV17D yellow fever vaccine. Both conserved end residues are part of each CDR3. The D gene is left open where the match is weak. Rows may omit the clone size; those that give it use once, few, many or a size class.

d_call: .
j_call: TRBJ1-6
cdr3_length: 12
v_call: TRBV2
clone_size: few
cdr3_aa: CASSYESFFLHF
cdr3_nt: TGTGCCAGCAGTTACGAAAGCTTTTTCCTCCACTTT

d_call: .
j_call: TRBJ2-3
cdr3_length: 14
v_call: TRBV6-6
clone_size: .
cdr3_aa: CASSGVARSDTQYF
cdr3_nt: TGTGCCAGCAGTGGGGTCGCCAGGTCGGATACGCAGTATTTT

d_call: TRBD1
j_call: TRBJ2-5
cdr3_length: 14
v_call: TRBV2
clone_size: .
cdr3_aa: CASRPTGTGETQYF
cdr3_nt: TGTGCCAGCAGACCGACAGGGACAGGAGAGACCCAGTACTTC

d_call: .
j_call: TRBJ1-4
cdr3_length: 14
v_call: TRBV7-2
clone_size: few
cdr3_aa: CASSSWGADEKLFF
cdr3_nt: TGTGCCAGCAGCTCGTGGGGGGCAGATGAAAAACTGTTTTTT

d_call: .
j_call: TRBJ1-2
cdr3_length: 14
v_call: TRBV12-3/TRBV12-4
clone_size: many
cdr3_aa: CASSLGGGRDGYTF
cdr3_nt: TGTGCCAGCAGTTTAGGCGGGGGGCGGGATGGCTACACCTTC

d_call: TRBD1
j_call: TRBJ2-1
cdr3_length: 14
v_call: TRBV27
clone_size: many
cdr3_aa: CASRIQGAQNEQFF
cdr3_nt: TGTGCCAGCAGGATACAGGGGGCTCAGAATGAGCAGTTCTTC

d_call: TRBD2
j_call: TRBJ2-2
cdr3_length: 14
v_call: TRBV6-6
clone_size: .
cdr3_aa: CASSVAGVPGELFF
cdr3_nt: TGTGCCAGCAGTGTAGCGGGGGTACCCGGGGAGCTGTTTTTT

d_call: TRBD2
j_call: TRBJ2-3
cdr3_length: 16
v_call: TRBV12-3/TRBV12-4
clone_size: few
cdr3_aa: CASKLSGGTSYDTQYF
cdr3_nt: TGTGCCAGCAAACTCTCCGGCGGGACTAGTTACGATACGCAGTATTTT

d_call: .
j_call: TRBJ1-2
cdr3_length: 13
v_call: TRBV5-1
clone_size: many
cdr3_aa: CASSWGSNYGYTF
cdr3_nt: TGCGCCAGCAGCTGGGGATCTAACTATGGCTACACCTTC

d_call: .
j_call: TRBJ2-1
cdr3_length: 14
v_call: TRBV10-3
clone_size: many
cdr3_aa: CAISESNWYNEQFF
cdr3_nt: TGTGCCATCAGTGAGTCGAATTGGTACAATGAGCAGTTCTTC

d_call: .
j_call: TRBJ2-4
cdr3_length: 14
v_call: TRBV5-1
clone_size: many
cdr3_aa: CASSLDGELNIQYF
cdr3_nt: TGCGCCAGCAGCTTGGACGGGGAGCTAAACATTCAGTACTTC

d_call: .
j_call: TRBJ2-7
cdr3_length: 16
v_call: TRBV6-5
clone_size: many
cdr3_aa: CASSYSGPEVGDEQYF
cdr3_nt: TGTGCCAGCAGTTACTCGGGGCCGGAGGTAGGGGACGAGCAGTACTTC

d_call: TRBD1
j_call: TRBJ2-2
cdr3_length: 17
v_call: TRBV5-6
clone_size: many
cdr3_aa: CASSSVTGQGSLGELFF
cdr3_nt: TGTGCCAGCAGCTCGGTAACGGGACAGGGGTCGCTCGGGGAGCTGTTTTTT

d_call: TRBD1
j_call: TRBJ2-2
cdr3_length: 17
v_call: TRBV11-1
clone_size: few
cdr3_aa: CASSRRQGAGITGELFF
cdr3_nt: TGTGCCAGCAGTAGACGACAGGGGGCAGGGATCACCGGGGAGCTGTTTTTT

d_call: .
j_call: TRBJ2-3
cdr3_length: 14
v_call: TRBV6-5
clone_size: many
cdr3_aa: CASSYIGGTDTQYF
cdr3_nt: TGTGCCAGCAGTTACATCGGGGGTACAGATACGCAGTATTTT

d_call: .
j_call: TRBJ2-3
cdr3_length: 15
v_call: TRBV11-2
clone_size: many
cdr3_aa: CASSLWMAGEDTQYF
cdr3_nt: TGTGCCAGCAGCTTATGGATGGCCGGCGAAGATACGCAGTATTTT

d_call: TRBD1
j_call: TRBJ2-1
cdr3_length: 16
v_call: TRBV3-1
clone_size: .
cdr3_aa: CASSQVPETGVSEQFF
cdr3_nt: TGTGCCAGCAGCCAAGTGCCCGAGACAGGGGTAAGCGAGCAGTTCTTC

d_call: .
j_call: TRBJ2-7
cdr3_length: 15
v_call: TRBV4-1
clone_size: many
cdr3_aa: CASSQDEGRNYEQYF
cdr3_nt: TGCGCCAGCAGCCAAGACGAAGGACGGAACTACGAGCAGTACTTC

d_call: .
j_call: TRBJ1-2
cdr3_length: 13
v_call: TRBV28
clone_size: few
cdr3_aa: CASSSATLYGYTF
cdr3_nt: TGTGCCAGCAGTTCGGCTACCCTCTATGGCTACACCTTC

d_call: .
j_call: TRBJ2-1
cdr3_length: 18
v_call: TRBV5-1
clone_size: many
cdr3_aa: CASSWGPLGGDYYNEQFF
cdr3_nt: TGCGCCAGCAGCTGGGGGCCGTTGGGCGGGGACTACTACAATGAGCAGTTCTTC

d_call: TRBD1
j_call: TRBJ1-1
cdr3_length: 14
v_call: TRBV5-1
clone_size: few
cdr3_aa: CASSRQGDDTEAFF
cdr3_nt: TGCGCCAGCAGCCGACAGGGGGATGACACTGAAGCTTTCTTT

d_call: TRBD1
j_call: TRBJ1-4
cdr3_length: 16
v_call: TRBV6-5
clone_size: .
cdr3_aa: CASSYDRAGTTEKLFF
cdr3_nt: TGTGCCAGCAGTTACGACAGGGCGGGTACTACTGAAAAACTGTTTTTT

d_call: .
j_call: TRBJ2-7
cdr3_length: 17
v_call: TRBV7-9
clone_size: many
cdr3_aa: CASSPRGTALWGYEQYF
cdr3_nt: TGTGCCAGCAGCCCGCGCGGGACAGCCCTCTGGGGATACGAGCAGTACTTC

d_call: .
j_call: TRBJ2-3
cdr3_length: 14
v_call: TRBV20-1
clone_size: few
cdr3_aa: CSASQGGGSDTQYF
cdr3_nt: TGCAGTGCCAGCCAGGGGGGGGGGTCAGATACGCAGTATTTT

d_call: .
j_call: TRBJ2-1
cdr3_length: 15
v_call: TRBV7-3
clone_size: many
cdr3_aa: CASSSFGKQDNEQFF
cdr3_nt: TGTGCCAGCAGCTCGTTCGGAAAGCAAGACAATGAGCAGTTCTTC

d_call: .
j_call: TRBJ1-4
cdr3_length: 13
v_call: TRBV6-6
clone_size: .
cdr3_aa: CASSYGGNEKLFF
cdr3_nt: TGTGCCAGCAGTTACGGCGGCAATGAAAAACTGTTTTTT

d_call: TRBD1
j_call: TRBJ2-1
cdr3_length: 13
v_call: TRBV5-4
clone_size: many
cdr3_aa: CASSLEIQGAKFF
cdr3_nt: TGTGCCAGCAGCTTGGAAATACAGGGGGCAAAGTTCTTC

d_call: .
j_call: TRBJ2-6
cdr3_length: 15
v_call: TRBV27
clone_size: .
cdr3_aa: CASRTTGSGANVLTF
cdr3_nt: TGTGCCAGCAGAACCACAGGGTCAGGGGCCAACGTCCTGACTTTC

d_call: TRBD1
j_call: TRBJ2-4
cdr3_length: 15
v_call: TRBV3-1
clone_size: .
cdr3_aa: CASSQGGQGGNIQYF
cdr3_nt: TGTGCCAGCAGCCAAGGAGGACAGGGCGGAAACATTCAGTACTTC

d_call: .
j_call: TRBJ2-3
cdr3_length: 17
v_call: TRBV7-2
clone_size: many
cdr3_aa: CASSLQLLGGLTDTQYF
cdr3_nt: TGTGCCAGCAGCCTGCAGCTTTTGGGCGGTCTCACAGATACGCAGTATTTT

d_call: .
j_call: TRBJ2-7
cdr3_length: 13
v_call: TRBV20-1
clone_size: many
cdr3_aa: CSAPLRGSYEQYF
cdr3_nt: TGCAGTGCTCCCTTAAGAGGTTCCTACGAGCAGTACTTC

d_call: .
j_call: TRBJ2-1
cdr3_length: 12
v_call: TRBV29-1
clone_size: few
cdr3_aa: CSVGLVGNEQFF
cdr3_nt: TGCAGCGTTGGACTAGTAGGCAATGAGCAGTTCTTC

d_call: .
j_call: TRBJ1-1
cdr3_length: 15
v_call: TRBV10-3
clone_size: many
cdr3_aa: CAISESAGPNTEAFF
cdr3_nt: TGTGCCATCAGTGAGTCGGCGGGCCCGAACACTGAAGCTTTCTTT

d_call: TRBD1
j_call: TRBJ2-7
cdr3_length: 15
v_call: TRBV6-2/TRBV6-3
clone_size: .
cdr3_aa: CASSGDRVHTYEQYF
cdr3_nt: TGTGCCAGCAGTGGGGACAGGGTACACACCTACGAGCAGTACTTC

d_call: .
j_call: TRBJ2-3
cdr3_length: 17
v_call: TRBV5-1
clone_size: .
cdr3_aa: CASSDQGQSIGADTQYF
cdr3_nt: TGCGCCAGCAGCGACCAAGGACAGTCCATCGGGGCAGATACGCAGTATTTT

d_call: .
j_call: TRBJ1-4
cdr3_length: 11
v_call: TRBV20-1
clone_size: few
cdr3_aa: CSARDYEKLFF
cdr3_nt: TGCAGTGCTAGAGATTACGAAAAACTGTTTTTT